This T cell receptor (beta chain) was retrieved from a study of metastatic and nonmetastatic thyroid tumors. General observations from the study: As reported, TCR beta diversity in blood and tumor was significantly higher in malignant thyroid tumors than in benign nodules.

This clone was counted ten times or more. Its specificity is not known. All patients were untreated before thyroid surgery. The CDR3 runs 16 residues. V was clipped by 5 bases and J by 4 bases; unmatched bases: 10. The germline gives CDR1 SGHVS, CDR2 FQNEAQ. TCRdb ran MiXCR on the PCR reads. The sample lists tens of thousands of clones, approximately 25% seen once, with 7% to 10% in the top ten. Input material: blood. The clonotype comes from a female donor with papillary thyroid cancer or a benign thyroid nodule (not recorded which). Some clones in this sample may be carry-over from other donors' samples. The chain uses TRBV7-8 and TRBJ2-2; TRBD1 agrees at 7 bases. CDR3 nucleotide sequence: TGTGCCAGCAGCCATGAGCAGGGACAGCCCACCGGGGAGCTGTTTTTT. It translates to CASSHEQGQPTGELFF.